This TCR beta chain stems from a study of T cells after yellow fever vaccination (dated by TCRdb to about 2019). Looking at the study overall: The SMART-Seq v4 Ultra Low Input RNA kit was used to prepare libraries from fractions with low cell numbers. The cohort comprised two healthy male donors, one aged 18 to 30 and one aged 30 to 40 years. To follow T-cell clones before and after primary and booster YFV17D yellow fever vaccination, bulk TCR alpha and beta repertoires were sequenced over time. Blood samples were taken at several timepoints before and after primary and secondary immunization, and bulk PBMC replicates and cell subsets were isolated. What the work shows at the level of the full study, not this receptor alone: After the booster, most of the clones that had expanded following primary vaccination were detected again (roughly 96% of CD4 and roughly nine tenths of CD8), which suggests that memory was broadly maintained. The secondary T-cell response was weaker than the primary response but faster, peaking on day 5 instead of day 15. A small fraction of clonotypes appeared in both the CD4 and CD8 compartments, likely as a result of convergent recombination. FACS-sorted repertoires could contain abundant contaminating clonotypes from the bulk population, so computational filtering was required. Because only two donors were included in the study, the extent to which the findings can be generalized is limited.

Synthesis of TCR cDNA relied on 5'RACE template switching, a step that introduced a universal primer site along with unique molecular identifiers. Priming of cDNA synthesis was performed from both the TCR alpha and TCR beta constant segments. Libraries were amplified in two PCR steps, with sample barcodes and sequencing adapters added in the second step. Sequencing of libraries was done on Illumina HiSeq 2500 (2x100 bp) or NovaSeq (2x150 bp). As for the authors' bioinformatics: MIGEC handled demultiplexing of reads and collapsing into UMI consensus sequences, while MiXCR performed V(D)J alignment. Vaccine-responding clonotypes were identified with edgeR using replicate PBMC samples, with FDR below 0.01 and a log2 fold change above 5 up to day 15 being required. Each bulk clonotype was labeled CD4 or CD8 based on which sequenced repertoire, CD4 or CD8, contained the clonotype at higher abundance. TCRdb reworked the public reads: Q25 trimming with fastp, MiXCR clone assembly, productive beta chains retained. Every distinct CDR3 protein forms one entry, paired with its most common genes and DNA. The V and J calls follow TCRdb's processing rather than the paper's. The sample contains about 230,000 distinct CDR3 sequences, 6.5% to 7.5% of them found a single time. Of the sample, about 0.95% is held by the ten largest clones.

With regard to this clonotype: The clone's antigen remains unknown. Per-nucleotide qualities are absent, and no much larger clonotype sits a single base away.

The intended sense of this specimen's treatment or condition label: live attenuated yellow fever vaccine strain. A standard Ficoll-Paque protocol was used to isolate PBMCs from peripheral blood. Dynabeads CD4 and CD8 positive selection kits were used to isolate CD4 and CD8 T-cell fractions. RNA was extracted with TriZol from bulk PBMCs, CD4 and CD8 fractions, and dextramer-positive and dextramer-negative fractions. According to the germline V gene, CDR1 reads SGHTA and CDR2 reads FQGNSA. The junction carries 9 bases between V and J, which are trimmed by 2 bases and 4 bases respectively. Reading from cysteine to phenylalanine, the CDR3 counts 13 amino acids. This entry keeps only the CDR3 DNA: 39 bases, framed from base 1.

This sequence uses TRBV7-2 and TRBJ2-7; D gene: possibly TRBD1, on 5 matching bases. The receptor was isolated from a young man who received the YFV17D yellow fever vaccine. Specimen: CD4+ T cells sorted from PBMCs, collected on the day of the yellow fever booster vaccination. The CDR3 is CASSLLDRYEQYF. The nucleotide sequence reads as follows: TGTGCCAGCAGCTTATTAGACAGATACGAGCAGTACTTC.